These T cell receptor beta chains were read from a single sample in a study of blood T cell repertoires in COVID-19. TCRdb keeps only in-frame clones here, not all; method: immunoSEQ multiplex PCR. The sample shows 130,000 to 150,000 clones, 88% of them seen only once. Sequencing was carried out using peripheral blood. These receptors were taken from a man in his sixties or seventies with acute or convalescent COVID-19. The CDR3 runs from the conserved cysteine through the conserved F or W. The D gene is left open where the match is weak. Rows may omit the clone size; those that give it use once, few, many or a size class.

D,V,J,size,DNA,CDR3
NA,TRBV20-1,TRBJ2-5,NA,TGCAGTGCTAGTCCCGATTGGGGAGAAACTTACCAAGAGACCCAGTACTTC,CSASPDWGETYQETQYF
NA,TRBV7-7,TRBJ1-6,NA,TGTGCCAGCAGCTCGGGAGAAAATTCACCCCTCCACTTT,CASSSGENSPLHF
NA,TRBV5-5,TRBJ2-4,NA,TGTGCCAGCAGCTGGCAAGACATTCAGTACTTC,CASSWQDIQYF
NA,TRBV19,TRBJ2-1,NA,TGTGCCAGTAGTATCGGTTGGCGGGCTTACAATGAGCAGTTCTTC,CASSIGWRAYNEQFF
TRBD1,TRBV6-5,TRBJ2-7,NA,TGTGCCAGCAGTTCACCGGGACAGGGGAGGCCCTACGAGCAGTACTTC,CASSSPGQGRPYEQYF
TRBD1,TRBV29-1,TRBJ2-1,NA,TGCAGCGTCCTGGACAGGGGGTCCAATGAGCAGTTCTTC,CSVLDRGSNEQFF
NA,TRBV24-1,TRBJ1-2,NA,TGTGCCACCAGTGAAACGACAAAATATGGCTACACCTTC,CATSETTKYGYTF
NA,TRBV6-5,TRBJ1-5,NA,TGTGCCAGCAGTTACTCGAGAAGAGATCAGCCCCAGCATTTT,CASSYSRRDQPQHF
TRBD1,TRBV3-1/TRBV3-2,TRBJ1-2,NA,TGTGCCAGCAGCCAGACGGGACAGGGGATCGGTGGCTACACCTTC,CASSQTGQGIGGYTF
NA,TRBV13,TRBJ2-3,NA,TGTGCCAGCAGCCGAGCCGACCCTCGAACGGGTTCGCAGTATTTT,CASSRADPRTGSQYF
NA,TRBV28,TRBJ2-3,NA,TGTGCCACACGGGACACGATCACAGATACGCAGTATTTT,CATRDTITDTQYF
NA,TRBV18,TRBJ2-7,NA,TGTGCCAGCTCCCGGCTGACTCTCGGCTACGAGCAGTACTTC,CASSRLTLGYEQYF
TRBD1,TRBV6-1,TRBJ1-4,NA,TGTGCCAGCAGTGAAGATGGCAGGGGGCGCGAGAATGAAAAACTGTTTTTT,CASSEDGRGRENEKLFF
TRBD1,TRBV29-1,TRBJ1-2,NA,TGCAGCACATTGAAGAAGGGACAGGGAGGCTATGGCTACACCTTC,CSTLKKGQGGYGYTF
NA,TRBV19,TRBJ1-1,NA,TGTGCCAGTAGTAAACAGGAAAACACTGAAGCTTTCTTT,CASSKQENTEAFF
TRBD2,TRBV9,TRBJ2-5,NA,TGTGCCAGCAGCGTAGGTGCGGGAGAGGGAGAGACCCAGTACTTC,CASSVGAGEGETQYF
NA,TRBV6-5,TRBJ1-6,NA,TGTGCCAGCAATACCCCGCCCCGCGGGGGTTCACCCCTCCACTTT,CASNTPPRGGSPLHF
TRBD2,TRBV12-3/TRBV12-4,TRBJ2-7,NA,TGTGCCAGCAGTTCCCCTACGGGGGGCGAGCAGTACTTC,CASSSPTGGEQYF
NA,TRBV6-5,TRBJ1-4,once,TGTGCCAGCAGTACAGGAGCAACTAATGAAAAACTGTTTTTT,CASSTGATNEKLFF
NA,TRBV9,TRBJ1-6,NA,TGTGCCAGCAGCGTAGCGGGAGGTCCTAATTCACCCCTCCACTTT,CASSVAGGPNSPLHF
TRBD2,TRBV5-4,TRBJ2-7,once,TGTGCCAGCAGCACTGGACTAGCGGGACCCTACGAGCAGTACTTC,CASSTGLAGPYEQYF
TRBD1,TRBV5-4,TRBJ1-6,NA,TGTGCCAGCAGGTTACAGGGGGTAGATCATTCACCCCTCCACTTT,CASRLQGVDHSPLHF
TRBD1,TRBV24-1,TRBJ1-2,NA,TGTGCCACCAGTGAGTCCGACAGGGAGTCCTCGGGCTACACCTTC,CATSESDRESSGYTF
TRBD1,TRBV19,TRBJ1-1,NA,TGTGCCAGTAGCACCGACAGGGACACTGAAGCTTTCTTT,CASSTDRDTEAFF
NA,TRBV2,TRBJ1-5,NA,TGTGCCAGCAGGGAGCGAGTGTTGAATCAGCCCCAGCATTTT,CASRERVLNQPQHF
NA,TRBV6-5,TRBJ2-7,NA,TGTGCCAGCCTGGACAACTCCTACGAGCAGTACTTC,CASLDNSYEQYF
TRBD2,TRBV2,TRBJ2-5,NA,TGTGCCAGCACCCGGGGGGGGGTCCAGGAGACCCAGTACTTC,CASTRGGVQETQYF
TRBD1,TRBV7-9,TRBJ1-4,NA,TGTGCCAGCACCCCTGACAGGGGGATATATAATGAAAAACTGTTTTTT,CASTPDRGIYNEKLFF
NA,TRBV7-9,TRBJ2-7,NA,TGTGCCAGCAGCCTCACAGGGATCTCCTACGAGCAGTACTTC,CASSLTGISYEQYF
NA,TRBV19,TRBJ1-1,large,TGTGCCAGTAGTTTCCAGGGGAAGAACACTGAAGCTTTCTTT,CASSFQGKNTEAFF
NA,TRBV6-4,TRBJ2-2,NA,TGTGCCAGCAGTGACAAGGGGCTGACCGGGGAGCTGTTTTTT,CASSDKGLTGELFF
NA,TRBV2,TRBJ1-1,NA,TGTGCCAGCAGTCCCGAACCAGACACTGAAGCTTTCTTT,CASSPEPDTEAFF
TRBD2,TRBV3-1/TRBV3-2,TRBJ2-7,NA,TGTGCCAGCAGCCCGAGACTAGCGGGAGGTACATACGAGCAGTACTTC,CASSPRLAGGTYEQYF
NA,TRBV5-1,TRBJ1-1,NA,TGCGCCAGCAGCTTGTCACAAAAAGCTTTCTTT,CASSLSQKAFF
TRBD1,TRBV30,TRBJ1-6,NA,TGTGCCTGGCTGCCAAGGGACAGGGTAGATTCACCCCTCCACTTT,CAWLPRDRVDSPLHF
NA,TRBV11-1,TRBJ1-5,NA,TGTGCCAGCAGCTTGCAGGGGAATCAGCCCCAGCATTTT,CASSLQGNQPQHF
TRBD2,TRBV7-8,TRBJ2-7,NA,TGTGCCAGCAGCTTAGTTTGGTCGCGGGGGGATTCCTACGAGCAGTACTTC,CASSLVWSRGDSYEQYF
TRBD2,TRBV3-1/TRBV3-2,TRBJ2-3,once,TGTGCCAGCAGCCTAAACATGGGGAAGACTAGCGGGGGGAGCACAGATACGCAGTATTTT,CASSLNMGKTSGGSTDTQYF
TRBD1,TRBV19,TRBJ1-5,NA,TGTGCCAGTGGCAGGGGGAAGGACGGTCAGCCCCAGCATTTT,CASGRGKDGQPQHF
TRBD2,TRBV2,TRBJ2-7,once,TGTGCCACCCGGCGCGGGAGTGGTTACGAGCAGTACTTC,CATRRGSGYEQYF
NA,TRBV4-2,TRBJ2-1,NA,TGTGCCAGCAGCCAATCCTCCCGGGGGGCAAGAGACAATGAGCAGTTCTTC,CASSQSSRGARDNEQFF
NA,TRBV7-2,TRBJ2-3,NA,TGTGCCAGCAGGCCAGGGGGGAGGAAAAGATCAGATACGCAGTATTTT,CASRPGGRKRSDTQYF
NA,TRBV28,TRBJ2-1,NA,TGTGCCAGCAGTTTCGGGATCACATACAATGAGCAGTTCTTC,CASSFGITYNEQFF
NA,TRBV10-1,TRBJ2-1,NA,TGCGCCAGCAGTAGTCAGACGGGCAATGAGCAGTTCTTC,CASSSQTGNEQFF
NA,TRBV28,TRBJ1-5,few,TGTGCCAGCACCTACGGGGGGCGAGGCAATCAGCCCCAGCATTTT,CASTYGGRGNQPQHF
TRBD2,TRBV3-1/TRBV3-2,TRBJ2-3,NA,TGTGCCAGCAGCCCTACCCTAGCGGGGGGGCCAGCAGATACGCAGTATTTT,CASSPTLAGGPADTQYF
NA,TRBV24-1,TRBJ2-3,NA,TGTGCCACCAGTCCACCGCATAGTCATACGCAGTATTTT,CATSPPHSHTQYF
TRBD2,TRBV6-5,TRBJ2-3,NA,TGTGCCAGCGGGTGGACTAGCGGGGGGGACTCGCAGTATTTT,CASGWTSGGDSQYF